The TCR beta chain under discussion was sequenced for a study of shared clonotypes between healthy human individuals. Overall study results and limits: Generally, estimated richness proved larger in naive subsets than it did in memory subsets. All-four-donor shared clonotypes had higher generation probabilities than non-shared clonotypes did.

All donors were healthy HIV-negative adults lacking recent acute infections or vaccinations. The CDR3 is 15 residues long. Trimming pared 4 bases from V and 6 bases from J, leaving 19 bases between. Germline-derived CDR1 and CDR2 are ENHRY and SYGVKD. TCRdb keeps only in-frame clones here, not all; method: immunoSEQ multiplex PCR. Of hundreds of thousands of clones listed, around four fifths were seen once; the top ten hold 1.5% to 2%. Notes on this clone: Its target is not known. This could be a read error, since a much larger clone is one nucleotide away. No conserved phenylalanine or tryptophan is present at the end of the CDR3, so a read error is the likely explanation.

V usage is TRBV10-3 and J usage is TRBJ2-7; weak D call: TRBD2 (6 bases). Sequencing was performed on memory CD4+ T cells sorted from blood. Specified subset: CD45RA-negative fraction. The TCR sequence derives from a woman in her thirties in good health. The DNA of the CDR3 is TGTGCCATCAGTGCCCGCGGGATAGGGTTGGTCGAGCAGTACTCC. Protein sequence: CAISARGIGLVEQYS.